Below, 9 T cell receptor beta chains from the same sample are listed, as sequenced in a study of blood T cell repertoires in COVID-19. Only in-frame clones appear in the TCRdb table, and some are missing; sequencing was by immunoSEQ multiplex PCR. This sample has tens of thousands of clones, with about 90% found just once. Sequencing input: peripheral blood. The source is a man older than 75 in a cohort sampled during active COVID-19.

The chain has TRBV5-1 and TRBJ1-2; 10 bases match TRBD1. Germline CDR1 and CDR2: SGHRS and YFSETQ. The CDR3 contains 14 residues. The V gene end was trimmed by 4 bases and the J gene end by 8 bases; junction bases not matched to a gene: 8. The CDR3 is CASSNGQGGRGYTF. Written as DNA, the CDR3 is TGCGCCAGCAGCAACGGACAGGGGGGACGCGGCTACACCTTC.

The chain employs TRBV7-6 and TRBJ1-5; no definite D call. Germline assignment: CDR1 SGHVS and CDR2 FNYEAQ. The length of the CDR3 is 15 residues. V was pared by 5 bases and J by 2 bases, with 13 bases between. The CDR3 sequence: CASSQTTVGNQPQHF. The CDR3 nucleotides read TGTGCCAGCAGCCAGACCACAGTCGGCAATCAGCCCCAGCATTTT.

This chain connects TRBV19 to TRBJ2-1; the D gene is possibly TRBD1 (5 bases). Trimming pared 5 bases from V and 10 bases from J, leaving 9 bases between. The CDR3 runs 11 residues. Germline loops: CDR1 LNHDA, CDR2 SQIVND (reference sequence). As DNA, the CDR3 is TGTGCCAGTAGTGACAGATTAGAGCAGTTCTTC. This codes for CASSDRLEQFF.

The CDR3 reads CASSYTGTSGNTIYF. In DNA form, the CDR3 reads TGTGCCAGCAGTTATACAGGGACGTCTGGAAACACCATATATTTT. The gene calls are TRBV7-8 and TRBJ1-3, with D possibly matching TRBD1 (6 bases). V was pared by 6 bases and J by 1 base, with 13 bases between. The CDR3 covers 15 residues. CDR1 and CDR2 from the germline V gene are SGHVS and FQNEAQ.

In DNA form, the CDR3 reads TGTGCCAGCTCACCACAAGAGGAAAAACTGTTTTTT. Encoded protein: CASSPQEEKLFF. The J gene is TRBJ1-4, the V gene TRBV18; no definite D call. Per germline, CDR1 KGHSH and CDR2 LQKENI. Trimming stripped 1 base from V and 8 bases from J, with 5 bases between. This CDR3 contains 12 residues.

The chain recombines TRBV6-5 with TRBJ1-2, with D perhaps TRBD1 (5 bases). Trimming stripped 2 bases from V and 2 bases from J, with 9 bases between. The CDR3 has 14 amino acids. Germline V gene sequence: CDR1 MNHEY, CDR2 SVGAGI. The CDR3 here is CASSYTSGNYGYTF. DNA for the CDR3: TGTGCCAGCAGTTACACCTCAGGGAACTATGGCTACACCTTC.

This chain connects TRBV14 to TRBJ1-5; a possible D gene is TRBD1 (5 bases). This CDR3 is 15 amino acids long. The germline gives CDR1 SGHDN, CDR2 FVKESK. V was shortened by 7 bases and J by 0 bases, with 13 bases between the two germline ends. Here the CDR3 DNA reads TGTGCCAGCACCTATCAGGGCTATAGCAATCAGCCCCAGCATTTT. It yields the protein CASTYQGYSNQPQHF.

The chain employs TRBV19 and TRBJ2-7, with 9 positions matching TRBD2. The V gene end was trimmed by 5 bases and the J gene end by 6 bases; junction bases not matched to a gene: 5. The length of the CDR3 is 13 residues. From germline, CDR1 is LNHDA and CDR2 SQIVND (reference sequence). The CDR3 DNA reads TGTGCCAGTAGTCTAGCGGGATCACTCGAGCAGTACTTC. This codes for CASSLAGSLEQYF.

The CDR3 sequence is CASSLEGTSGGLREQYF. In nucleotides, the CDR3 is TGTGCCAGCAGCTTAGAAGGGACTAGCGGGGGACTTAGGGAGCAGTACTTC. The chain joins TRBV11-2 to TRBJ2-7, with 14 bases matching TRBD2. The CDR3 loop spans 17 amino acids. The germline CDR1 and CDR2 sequences are SGHAT and FQNNGV. V trimming: 0 bases; J trimming: 7 bases; junction bases outside the gene matches: 8.